Shown below are 21 T cell receptor beta chains from a single sample sequenced in a study of response to subunit inactivated influenza vaccine. TCRdb re-called the RT-PCR reads through MiXCR, storing one row per CDR3 protein. The table has roughly 700,000 distinct CDR3 sequences, around 14% seen once. Here the sequenced sample was PBMCs from blood, taken 14 days before vaccination. These receptors were collected from a man in his fifties who received an inactivated influenza vaccine.

This clonotype was seen many times. The chain carries TRBV7-8 and TRBJ2-1; TRBD1 aligns across 12 bases. Germline CDR1 reads SGHVS; CDR2 reads FQNEAQ. The CDR3 contains 15 residues. The junction had 4 bases not matched to a gene; V was cut back by 3 bases and J by 7 bases. The CDR3 reads CASSLGQGALNEQFF. CDR3 sequence (DNA): TGTGCCAGCAGCTTGGGACAGGGGGCTTTGAATGAGCAGTTCTTC.

The gene calls are TRBV6-1 and TRBJ2-5; no reliable D call. CDR1 is MNHNS, CDR2 SASEGT, per germline. V gave up 5 bases and J gave up 5 bases, with 15 bases separating them. There are 14 residues in the CDR3. The DNA for the CDR3 is TGTGCCAGCAGTAAGACCCAAACGAGGGAGACCCAGTACTTC. It encodes CASSKTQTRETQYF.

The genes are TRBV10-3 and TRBJ2-7; tentatively, D is TRBD1 (5 bases). Germline V gene sequence: CDR1 ENHRY, CDR2 SYGVKD. CDR3 length: 16 residues. With 3 bases removed from V and 3 bases from J, the gap between germline ends came to 18 bases. The CDR3 DNA sequence: TGTGCCATCAGTGACCCTAGGACAAACGTGGGCTACGAGCAGTACTTC. Encoded protein: CAISDPRTNVGYEQYF.

This clonotype came up a few times. The chain links TRBV5-1 to TRBJ2-3; 9 nucleotides agree with TRBD2. Per the germline V gene, CDR1 is SGHRS and CDR2 is YFSETQ. CDR3 length: 17 amino acids. The V segment lost 3 bases and the J segment 4 bases; nucleotides outside the gene matches: 12. The CDR3 bases are TGCGCCAGCAGCTCGATACCGGGACTAGCCACCCCAGATACGCAGTATTTT. Amino acid sequence: CASSSIPGLATPDTQYF.

This sequence joins TRBV4-2 and TRBJ2-7; D ambiguous. The CDR3 is 14 amino acids. CDR1 is LGHNA and CDR2 is YNFKEQ in the germline V gene. Deletions cut 0 bases from V and 4 bases from J, with 10 bases between. The CDR3 bases are TGTGCCAGCAGCCAAGATCAGATGGGGTACGAGCAGTACTTC. Protein product: CASSQDQMGYEQYF.

J is TRBJ2-5 and V is TRBV20-1; possible D gene TRBD2, 6 bases. Germline lookup yields CDR1 DFQATT and CDR2 SNEGSKA (reference sequence). The V end was cut by 6 bases, the J end by 6 bases, with 11 bases between. The CDR3 is 11 amino acids. The CDR3: CSARLVQTQYF. In nucleotides, the CDR3 is TGCAGTGCAAGACTAGTTCAGACCCAGTACTTC.

This clonotype was observed at least ten times. CDR3 sequence: CASSNRDSNQPQHF. For the CDR3, the DNA is TGTGCCAGCAGTAACCGGGACAGCAATCAGCCCCAGCATTTT. The gene calls are TRBV6-5 and TRBJ1-5, with D possibly being TRBD1 (5 bases). Germline V gene sequence: CDR1 MNHEY, CDR2 SVGAGI. This CDR3 has 14 amino acids. The V gene lost 5 bases and the J gene lost 1 base, with 9 bases spanning the gap.

The table lists this clonotype with a few counts. This chain uses TRBV6-2 or TRBV6-3 with TRBJ2-5, with D unclear. Trimming removed 7 bases at V and 3 bases at J, with 15 bases between. CDR3 length: 14 amino acids. In germline, CDR1 is MNHEY, CDR2 SVGEGT. CDR3 protein: CASTGAGSKETQYF. CDR3 coding DNA: TGTGCCAGCACCGGAGCCGGATCTAAAGAGACCCAGTACTTC.

V and J are TRBV29-1 and TRBJ1-6, with D possibly matching TRBD1 (5 bases). The V end lost 4 bases, the J end lost 14 bases, and 15 bases lay between the germline ends. This CDR3 has 12 residues. Per germline, CDR1 SQVTM and CDR2 ANQGSEA. CDR3 DNA: TGCAGCGTTGGGGGCTCGGGAGGGACCCTCCACTTT. Residues: CSVGGSGGTLHF. Supplemented by reference TRBV29-1 and TRBJ1-6, the full variable domain reads SAVISQKPSRDICQRGTSLTIQCQVDSQVTMMFWYRQQPGQSLTLIATANQGSEATYESGFVIDKFPISRPNLTFSTLTVSNMSPEDSSIYLCSVGGSGGTLHFGNGTRLTVT.

V and J are TRBV20-1 and TRBJ1-5; a weak D match, TRBD1 (6 bases). V lost 6 bases and J 7 bases, leaving 16 bases between the germline ends. CDR3 length: 13 residues. Germline V gene lookup returns CDR1 DFQATT and CDR2 SNEGSKA (reference sequence). The CDR3 nucleotides read TGCAGTGCCCCTGCCTTGCAGGGGCAGCCCCAGCATTTT. Translating gives CSAPALQGQPQHF.

The genes are TRBV29-1 and TRBJ2-2; no firm D call. The V end lost 5 bases, the J end lost 7 bases, and 11 bases lay between the germline ends. The CDR3 totals 12 residues. Germline-derived CDR1 and CDR2 are SQVTM and ANQGSEA. The CDR3 sequence: CSVILSGGELFF. CDR3 coding DNA: TGCAGCGTTATCCTTAGTGGCGGGGAGCTGTTTTTT.

V usage is TRBV6-2 or TRBV6-3 and J usage is TRBJ2-4; D uncertain. Trimming shortened V by 6 bases and J by 7 bases, and 7 bases separated the two germline ends. CDR1 and CDR2 from the germline V gene are MNHEY and SVGEGT. The CDR3 length is 11 residues. The CDR3 is CASSPHNIQYF. Written as DNA, the CDR3 is TGTGCCAGCAGCCCACATAACATTCAGTACTTC.

A few counts support this clonotype. An end of the junction differs from the germline gene, which may be a read error. The rearrangement uses TRBV10-3 and TRBJ1-4, with TRBD1 matching over 7 bases. From germline, CDR1 is ENHRY and CDR2 SYGVKD. CDR3 length: 13 residues. CDR3 DNA: TGTGCCACCGCGGGACAGCCTAATGAAAACCTGTTTTTT. It is translated as CATAGQPNENLFF.

The chain joins TRBV4-2 to TRBJ2-1; possibly TRBD1 or TRBD2 for D (5 bases each). The CDR3 runs to 17 residues. Looked up from germline, CDR1 is LGHNA and CDR2 is YNFKEQ. V gave up 1 base and J gave up 4 bases, with 17 bases separating them. CDR3 in amino acids: CASSQGPSFGGYNEQFF. As DNA, the CDR3 is TGTGCCAGCAGCCAAGGCCCAAGTTTTGGGGGTTACAATGAGCAGTTCTTC.

V usage is TRBV29-1 and J usage is TRBJ2-7, with 9 bases matching TRBD1. Germline CDR1 and CDR2: SQVTM and ANQGSEA. V dropped 6 bases and J dropped 2; count of bases not matched to a gene: 8. The CDR3 has 14 residues. DNA of the CDR3: TGCAGCGTGAAACCGGGACAGGGCCCCTACGAGCAGTACTTC. This codes for CSVKPGQGPYEQYF.

This chain uses TRBV27 with TRBJ1-5, with TRBD1 as a possible D gene (5 bases). Trimming took 4 bases from V and 6 from J, leaving 16 bases between them. Germline V lookup: CDR1 MNHEY, CDR2 SMNVEV (reference sequence). The CDR3 contains 15 residues. The CDR3 bases are TGTGCCAGCAGTTGGCGGGGGACTGCAAGTCAGCCCCAGCATTTT. Amino acid sequence: CASSWRGTASQPQHF.

This clonotype turned up a few times. The J gene is TRBJ2-3, the V gene TRBV9; 9 bases line up with TRBD2. CDR1 SGDLS and CDR2 YYNGEE come from the germline V gene. This CDR3 has 14 amino acids. With V trimmed by 2 bases and J by 6 bases, 4 bases remained unmatched. This CDR3 is CASSVSSGRDTQYF. DNA for the CDR3: TGTGCCAGCAGCGTCTCCAGCGGGAGGGATACGCAGTATTTT.

This clonotype appeared a few times. The chain couples TRBV4-3 to TRBJ2-7; 9 bases map to TRBD2. Germline V gene lookup returns CDR1 LGHNA and CDR2 YSLEER. The trim removed 0 bases at V and 3 bases at J, leaving 3 bases unmatched. The CDR3 has 15 residues. In DNA form, the CDR3 reads TGCGCCAGCAGCCAAGACCCAGCGGGGGGCTACGAGCAGTACTTC. Its protein is CASSQDPAGGYEQYF.

V and J are TRBV6-5 and TRBJ2-7, with D maybe TRBD1 (6 bases). Trimming removed 1 base from V and 4 bases from J, with 14 bases in between. This CDR3 has 15 residues. Germline V gene lookup returns CDR1 MNHEY and CDR2 SVGAGI. The CDR3 region is CASSYLTGTSYEQYF. The CDR3 DNA is TGTGCCAGCAGTTACTTGACAGGAACTTCTTACGAGCAGTACTTC.

The chain has TRBV11-1 and TRBJ1-1; D unclear. The CDR3 is 15 amino acids. V lost 1 base, J lost 0 bases, and 9 bases lay in between. Germline V gene sequence: CDR1 SGHAT, CDR2 FQDESV (reference sequence). The CDR3 DNA is TGTGCCAGCAGCTTAGATTCCAGGATGAACACTGAAGCTTTCTTT. It is translated as CASSLDSRMNTEAFF.

The chain is built from TRBV12-3 or TRBV12-4 and TRBJ2-6; D is possibly TRBD2 (5 bases). The CDR3 sequence is 19 residues long. V lost 5 bases and J 0 bases, leaving 20 bases between the germline ends. The CDR3 here is CASSPRLRVSPSGANVLTF. CDR3 in DNA: TGTGCCAGCAGTCCCCGGTTGCGGGTCAGTCCCTCTGGGGCCAACGTCCTGACTTTC.